The clone carrying this T cell receptor (beta chain) was found many times. This entry comes from a study of T cells in Graves' hyperthyroidism and ophthalmopathy. From RNA transcripts, TCR beta CDR3 regions were amplified. First-round RT-PCR targeting the TCR CDR3 was performed with the HTBI primer set. Each CDR3 protein gets one entry after TCRdb re-called the multiplex PCR reads with MiXCR. This sample has roughly 170,000 distinct CDR3 sequences, with about 9.4% found just once. Before ophthalmopathy appeared, progressors gave blood at initial hyperthyroidism diagnosis. Germline lookup yields CDR1 MDHEN and CDR2 SYDVKM. With 1 base removed from V and 1 base from J, the gap between germline ends came to 7 bases. The CDR3 has 14 residues.

This sequence originates from a woman between 18 and 29 years old with Graves' hyperthyroidism that later progressed to Graves' ophthalmopathy. Sequenced input: blood. J is TRBJ1-1 and V is TRBV28; D call uncertain. CDR3 nucleotide sequence: TGTGCCAGCAGTTTATACGGGGAGAACACTGAAGCTTTCTTT. Protein sequence: CASSLYGENTEAFF.